The entry that follows covers one TCR beta chain sequence. TCRdb called the 5' RACE reads again in MiXCR, with one record for every CDR3 protein. The data contain about 180,000 distinct CDR3 sequences, roughly 10% of them singletons. The data stem from a study of CD8 T cells in ankylosing spondylitis. Sample: blood, either unsorted or a sorted T cell fraction (not recorded which). The clonotype originates from a female donor with ankylosing spondylitis or in good health (not recorded which).

In nucleotides, the CDR3 is TGTGCCAGTAGAAATCCGAGGGTTGCCGGGGAGCTGTTTTTT. Translation: CASRNPRVAGELFF. The chain uses TRBV7-2 and TRBJ2-2, with a tentative D call TRBD2 (5 bases). In germline, CDR1 is SGHTA, CDR2 FQGNSA. Trimming shortened V by 9 bases and J by 6 bases, and 17 bases separated the two germline ends. This CDR3 has 14 residues.